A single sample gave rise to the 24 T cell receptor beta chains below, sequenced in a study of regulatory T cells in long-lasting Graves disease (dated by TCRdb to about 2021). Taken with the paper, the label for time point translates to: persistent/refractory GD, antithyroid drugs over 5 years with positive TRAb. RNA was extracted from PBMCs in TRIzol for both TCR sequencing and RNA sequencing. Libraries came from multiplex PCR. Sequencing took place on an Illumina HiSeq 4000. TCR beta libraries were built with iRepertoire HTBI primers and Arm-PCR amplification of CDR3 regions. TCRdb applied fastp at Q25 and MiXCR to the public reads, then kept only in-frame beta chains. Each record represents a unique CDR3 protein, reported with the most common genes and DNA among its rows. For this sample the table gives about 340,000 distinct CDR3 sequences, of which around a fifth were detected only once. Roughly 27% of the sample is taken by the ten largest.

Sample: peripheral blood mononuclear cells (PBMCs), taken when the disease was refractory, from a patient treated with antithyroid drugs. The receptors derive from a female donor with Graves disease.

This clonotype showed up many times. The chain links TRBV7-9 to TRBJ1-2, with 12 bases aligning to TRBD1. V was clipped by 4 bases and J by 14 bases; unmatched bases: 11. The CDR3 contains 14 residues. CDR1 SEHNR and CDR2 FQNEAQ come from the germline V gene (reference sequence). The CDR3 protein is CASSSPGTGGSWTF. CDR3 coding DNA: TGTGCCAGCAGCTCACCCGGGACAGGGGGCAGCTGGACCTTC.

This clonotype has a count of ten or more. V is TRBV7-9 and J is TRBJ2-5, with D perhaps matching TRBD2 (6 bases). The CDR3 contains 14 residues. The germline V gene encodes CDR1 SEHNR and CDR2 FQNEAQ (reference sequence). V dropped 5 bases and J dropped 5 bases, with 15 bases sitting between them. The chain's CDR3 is CASSARTAGETQYF. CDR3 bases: TGTGCCAGCAGCGCAAGAACCGCGGGGGAGACCCAGTACTTC.

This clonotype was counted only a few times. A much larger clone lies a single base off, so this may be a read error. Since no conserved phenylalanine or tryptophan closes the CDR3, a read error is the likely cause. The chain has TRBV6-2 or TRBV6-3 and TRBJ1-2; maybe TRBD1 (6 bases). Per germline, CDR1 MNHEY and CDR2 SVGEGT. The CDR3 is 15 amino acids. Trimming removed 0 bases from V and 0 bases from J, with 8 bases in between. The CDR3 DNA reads TGTGCCAGCAGTTACTCGGGGGGGCCTAACTATGGCTACACCTCC. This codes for CASSYSGGPNYGYTS.

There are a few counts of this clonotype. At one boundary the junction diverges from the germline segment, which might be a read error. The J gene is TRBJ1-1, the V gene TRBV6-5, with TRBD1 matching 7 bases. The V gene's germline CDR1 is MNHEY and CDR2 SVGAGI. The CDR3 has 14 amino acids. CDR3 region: CASSYRTGNTEASF. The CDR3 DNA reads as TGTGCCAGCAGTTACCGGACAGGCAACACTGAAGCTTCCTTT.

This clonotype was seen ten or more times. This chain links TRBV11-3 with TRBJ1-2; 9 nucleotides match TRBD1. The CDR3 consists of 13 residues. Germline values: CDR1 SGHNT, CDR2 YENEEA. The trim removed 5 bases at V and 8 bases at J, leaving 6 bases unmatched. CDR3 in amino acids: CASSRGQGKGYTF. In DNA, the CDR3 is TGTGCCAGCAGCCGTGGACAGGGGAAGGGCTACACCTTC.

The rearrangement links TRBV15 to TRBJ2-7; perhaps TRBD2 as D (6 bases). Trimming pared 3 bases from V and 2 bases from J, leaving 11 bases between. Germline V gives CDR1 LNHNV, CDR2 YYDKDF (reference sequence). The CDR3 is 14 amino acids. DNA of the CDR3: TGTGCCACCAGCAGCCCCGGGAGAACCTACGAGCAGTACTTC. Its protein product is CATSSPGRTYEQYF.

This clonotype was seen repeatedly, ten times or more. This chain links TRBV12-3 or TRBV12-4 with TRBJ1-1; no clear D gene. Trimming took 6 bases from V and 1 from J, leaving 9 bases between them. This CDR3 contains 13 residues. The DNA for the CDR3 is TGTGCCAGCAGACTTAGAGAGAACACTGAAGCTTTCTTT. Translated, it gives CASRLRENTEAFF.

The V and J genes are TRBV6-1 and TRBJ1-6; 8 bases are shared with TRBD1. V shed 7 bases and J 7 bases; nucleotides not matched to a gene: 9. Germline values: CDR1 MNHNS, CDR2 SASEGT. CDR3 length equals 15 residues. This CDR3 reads CASNVQGQANSPLHF. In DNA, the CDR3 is TGTGCCAGCAATGTACAGGGACAGGCGAATTCACCCCTCCACTTT.

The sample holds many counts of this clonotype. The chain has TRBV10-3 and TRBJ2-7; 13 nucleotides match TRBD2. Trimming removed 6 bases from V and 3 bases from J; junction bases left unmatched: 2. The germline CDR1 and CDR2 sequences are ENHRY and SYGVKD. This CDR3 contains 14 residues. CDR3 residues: CAISGLAGVYEQYF. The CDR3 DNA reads TGTGCCATCAGCGGACTAGCGGGAGTCTACGAGCAGTACTTC.

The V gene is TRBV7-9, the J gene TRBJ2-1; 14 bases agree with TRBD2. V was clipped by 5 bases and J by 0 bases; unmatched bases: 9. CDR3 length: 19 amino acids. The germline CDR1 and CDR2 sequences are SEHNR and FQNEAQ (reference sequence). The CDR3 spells CASSPRLAGGTSSYNEQFF. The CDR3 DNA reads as TGTGCCAGCAGCCCCAGACTAGCGGGAGGGACCAGCTCCTACAATGAGCAGTTCTTC.

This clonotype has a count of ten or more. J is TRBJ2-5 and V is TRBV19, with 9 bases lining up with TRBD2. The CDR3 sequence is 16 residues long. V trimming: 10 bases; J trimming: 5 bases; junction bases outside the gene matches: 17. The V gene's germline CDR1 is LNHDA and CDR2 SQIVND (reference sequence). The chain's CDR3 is CATSPGTSRTRETQYF. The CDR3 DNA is TGTGCCACCAGCCCCGGGACTAGCAGGACGAGGGAGACCCAGTACTTC.

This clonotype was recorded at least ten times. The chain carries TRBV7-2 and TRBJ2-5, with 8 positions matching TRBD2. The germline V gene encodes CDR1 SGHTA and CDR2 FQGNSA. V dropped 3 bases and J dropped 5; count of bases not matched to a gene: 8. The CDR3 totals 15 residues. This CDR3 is CASSFTGRAAETQYF. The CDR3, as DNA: TGTGCCAGCAGCTTTACCGGGAGGGCCGCGGAGACCCAGTACTTC.

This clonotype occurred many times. CDR3 nucleotide sequence: TGTGCCAGCACGGTCGGGGTAGGGTCCTACGAGCAGTACTTC. Protein: CASTVGVGSYEQYF. This chain links TRBV28 with TRBJ2-7; D perhaps matches TRBD2 (5 bases). The V and J ends lost 7 bases and 1 base respectively, with 14 bases between them. Germline CDR1 is MDHEN and CDR2 is SYDVKM. The length of the CDR3 is 14 residues.

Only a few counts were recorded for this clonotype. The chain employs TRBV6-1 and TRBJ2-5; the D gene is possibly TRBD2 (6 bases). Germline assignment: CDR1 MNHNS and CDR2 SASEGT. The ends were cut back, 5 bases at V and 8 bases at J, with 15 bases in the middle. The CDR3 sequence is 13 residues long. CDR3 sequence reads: CASSLVGTSTQYF. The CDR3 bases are TGTGCCAGCAGTCTTGTGGGGACTTCAACCCAGTACTTC.

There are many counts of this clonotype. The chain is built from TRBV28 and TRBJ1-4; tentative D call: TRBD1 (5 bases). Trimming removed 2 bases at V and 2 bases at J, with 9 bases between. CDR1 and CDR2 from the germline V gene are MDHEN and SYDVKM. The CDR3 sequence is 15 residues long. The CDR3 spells CASSLTRVTNEKLFF. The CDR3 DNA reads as TGTGCCAGCAGTTTAACCAGGGTGACTAATGAAAAACTGTTTTTT.

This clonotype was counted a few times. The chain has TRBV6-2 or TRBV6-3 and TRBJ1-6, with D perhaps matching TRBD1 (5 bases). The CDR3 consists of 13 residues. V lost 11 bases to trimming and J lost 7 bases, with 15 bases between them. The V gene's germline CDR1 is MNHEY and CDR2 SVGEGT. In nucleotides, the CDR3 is TGTGCCTGCCGCGCGGGGGAGAATTCACCCCTCCACTTT. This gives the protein CACRAGENSPLHF.

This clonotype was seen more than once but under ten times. CDR3 in DNA: TGTGCCAGCAGCCACGGACAGGGACTCATGAACACTGAAGCTTTCTTT. Its protein is CASSHGQGLMNTEAFF. The chain combines TRBV11-2 with TRBJ1-1; 8 nucleotides line up with TRBD1. There are 16 residues in the CDR3. V dropped 5 bases and J dropped 0; count of bases not matched to a gene: 8. Germline lookup yields CDR1 SGHAT and CDR2 FQNNGV.

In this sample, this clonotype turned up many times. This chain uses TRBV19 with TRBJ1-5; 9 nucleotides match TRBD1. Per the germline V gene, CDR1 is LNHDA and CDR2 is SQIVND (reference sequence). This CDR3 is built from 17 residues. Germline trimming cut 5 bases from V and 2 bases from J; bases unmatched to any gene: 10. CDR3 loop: CASSGLQGALGNQPQHF. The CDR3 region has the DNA TGTGCCAGTAGTGGCCTACAGGGGGCTCTTGGCAATCAGCCCCAGCATTTT. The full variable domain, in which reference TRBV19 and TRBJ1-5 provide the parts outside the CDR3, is DGGITQSPKYLFRKEGQNVTLSCEQNLNHDAMYWYRQDPGQGLRLIYYSQIVNDFQKGDIAEGYSVSREKKESFPLTVTSAQKNPTAFYLCASSGLQGALGNQPQHFGDGTRLSIL.

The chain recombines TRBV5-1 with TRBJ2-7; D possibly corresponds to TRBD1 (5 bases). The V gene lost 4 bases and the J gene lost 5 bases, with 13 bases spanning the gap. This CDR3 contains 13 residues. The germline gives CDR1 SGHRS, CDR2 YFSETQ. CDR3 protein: CASSPPQGHEQYF. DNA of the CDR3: TGCGCCAGCAGCCCACCCCAGGGCCACGAGCAGTACTTC.

The CDR3 protein is CASSLGMRQETQYF. CDR3 DNA: TGTGCCAGCAGTCTAGGGATGAGGCAAGAGACCCAGTACTTC. The chain couples TRBV6-1 to TRBJ2-5; D unresolved. Germline V CDR1 and CDR2: MNHNS, SASEGT. The CDR3 extends over 14 amino acids. V lost 5 bases and J lost 2, with 12 bases in between.

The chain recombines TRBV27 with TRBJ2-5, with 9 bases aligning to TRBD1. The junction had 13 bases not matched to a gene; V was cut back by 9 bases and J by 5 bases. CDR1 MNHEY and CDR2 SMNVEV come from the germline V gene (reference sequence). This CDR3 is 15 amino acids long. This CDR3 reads CASSRPGTGRETQYF. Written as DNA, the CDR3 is TGTGCCAGTAGTAGACCGGGGACAGGGAGGGAGACCCAGTACTTC.

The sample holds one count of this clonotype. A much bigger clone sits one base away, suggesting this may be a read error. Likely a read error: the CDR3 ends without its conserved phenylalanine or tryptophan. The CDR3 is CASSLEREETQYS. The CDR3 DNA is TGTGCCAGCAGCTTAGAACGGGAAGAGACCCAGTACTCC. The J gene is TRBJ2-5, the V gene TRBV7-2, with unresolved D. Germline lookup yields CDR1 SGHTA and CDR2 FQGNSA. The ends were cut back, 1 base at V and 3 bases at J, with 6 bases in the middle. The CDR3 is 13 amino acids.

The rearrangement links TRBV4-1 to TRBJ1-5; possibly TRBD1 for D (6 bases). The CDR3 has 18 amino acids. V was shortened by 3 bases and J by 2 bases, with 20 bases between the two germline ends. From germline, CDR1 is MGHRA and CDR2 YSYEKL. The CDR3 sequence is CASSQVLGMGAGNQPQHF. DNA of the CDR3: TGCGCCAGCAGCCAGGTATTGGGGATGGGGGCGGGCAATCAGCCCCAGCATTTT.

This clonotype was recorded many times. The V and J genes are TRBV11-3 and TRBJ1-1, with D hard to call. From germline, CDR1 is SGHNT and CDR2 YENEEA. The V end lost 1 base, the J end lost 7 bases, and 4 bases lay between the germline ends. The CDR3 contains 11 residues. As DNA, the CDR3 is TGTGCCAGCAGCTTAGGGGTTGAAGCTTTCTTT. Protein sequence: CASSLGVEAFF.